Each of the 29 T cell receptor beta chains below was sequenced from the same sample in a study of Ad26.COV2.S vaccination and SARS-CoV-2 variants. Treatment indicated: about 20 received Ad26.COV2.S at low or high dose, single or two shots; about 5 received placebo; per-sample allocation not given. Material that was analyzed had been drawn on day 63 after the first vaccine or placebo injection. The method was immunoSEQ multiplex PCR; TCRdb's version includes in-frame clones alone and lacks a portion of them. The table lists some 640,000 clones, approximately 88% of them singletons, with roughly 1.5% in the top ten. Source: peripheral blood, taken in a trial of Ad26.COV2.S vaccine versus placebo. The receptors come from a person aged 18-65 years who received the Ad26.COV2.S COVID-19 vaccine or a placebo.

The chain recombines TRBV18 with TRBJ1-6, with TRBD1 as a possible D gene (6 bases). The CDR3 runs 16 residues. Germline CDR1 KGHSH, CDR2 LQKENI. V was pared by 2 bases and J by 8 bases, with 16 bases between. CDR3 nucleotide sequence: TGTGCCAGCTCACCAACAACTACAGGGTTGGATTCACCCCTCCACTTT. This encodes CASSPTTTGLDSPLHF.

This clone was observed a handful of times. This chain uses TRBV10-3 with TRBJ2-7; TRBD2 might be the D (6 bases). The V and J ends lost 4 bases and 6 bases respectively, with 22 bases between them. This CDR3 contains 16 residues. Germline-derived CDR1 and CDR2 are ENHRY and SYGVKD. The CDR3 DNA sequence: TGTGCCATCAGTGCGGCCTTGGGGGGACCCGGCCTCGAGCAGTACTTC. Protein sequence: CAISAALGGPGLEQYF.

This chain links TRBV7-6 with TRBJ2-6, with D maybe TRBD1 (6 bases). This CDR3 region has 18 residues. Germline assignment: CDR1 SGHVS and CDR2 FNYEAQ. Trimming took off 3 bases at V and 0 bases at J, with 15 bases between the two ends. CDR3 region: CASSFEDRLTSGANVLTF. As DNA, the CDR3 is TGTGCCAGCAGCTTTGAAGACAGGCTTACCTCTGGGGCCAACGTCCTGACTTTC.

The chain employs TRBV2 and TRBJ1-5, with D perhaps TRBD1 (5 bases). CDR1 SNHLY and CDR2 FYNNEI come from the germline V gene. CDR3 size: 14 residues. V was trimmed by 6 bases and J by 3 bases, leaving 12 bases between them. The CDR3 region is CASREGQINQPQHF. CDR3 coding DNA: TGTGCCAGCAGGGAGGGGCAAATCAATCAGCCCCAGCATTTT. Complete variable domain (other parts from reference TRBV2 and TRBJ1-5): EPEVTQTPSHQVTQMGQEVILRCVPISNHLYFYWYRQILGQKVEFLVSFYNNEISEKSEIFDDQFSVERPDGSNFTLKIRSTKLEDSAMYFCASREGQINQPQHFGDGTRLSIL.

In nucleotides, the CDR3 is TGTGCCAGCAGCGTAGGGCAGGGCACTAGCACAGATACGCAGTATTTT. Translation gives CASSVGQGTSTDTQYF. The J gene is TRBJ2-3, the V gene TRBV9, with D possibly TRBD1 on 5 matching bases. CDR3 length: 16 amino acids. Between the trimmed V and J ends, which lost 0 bases and 0 bases, there was a span of 11 bases. Per germline, CDR1 SGDLS and CDR2 YYNGEE. The complete variable domain, with remaining parts taken from reference TRBV9 and TRBJ2-3, reads DSGVTQTPKHLITATGQRVTLRCSPRSGDLSVYWYQQSLDQGLQFLIQYYNGEERAKGNILERFSAQQFPDLHSELNLSSLELGDSALYFCASSVGQGTSTDTQYFGPGTRLTVL.

The chain is built from TRBV3-1 (or the pseudogene TRBV3-2) and TRBJ1-3; tentative D call: TRBD1 (5 bases). Germline V gives CDR1 LGHDT, CDR2 YNNKEL (reference sequence). The V gene lost 3 bases and the J gene lost 5 bases, with 14 bases spanning the gap. The CDR3 loop spans 15 amino acids. The CDR3 DNA follows: TGTGCCAGCAGCCAGGGGGTATTAGACCGAAACACCATATATTTT. Residues: CASSQGVLDRNTIYF.

This sequence joins TRBV6-2 or TRBV6-3 and TRBJ2-7; 8 nucleotides agree with TRBD1. CDR1 and CDR2 (germline): MNHEY, SVGEGT. Trimming removed 2 bases from V and 6 bases from J; junction bases left unmatched: 3. CDR3 length: 13 amino acids. Here the CDR3 reads CASSYRGQVEQYF. As DNA, the CDR3 is TGTGCCAGCAGTTACCGGGGACAGGTCGAGCAGTACTTC.

A remark on this clone: This sample includes further DNA sequences coding for the same CDR3. V is TRBV5-1 and J is TRBJ2-1; D gene unclear. The CDR3 spans 13 residues. Trimming stripped 3 bases from V and 2 bases from J, with 6 bases between. The germline gives CDR1 SGHRS, CDR2 YFSETQ. CDR3 DNA sequence: TGCGCCAGCAGCTCAACTACCTACAATGAGCAGTTCTTC. As protein: CASSSTTYNEQFF.

This sequence joins TRBV7-9 and TRBJ2-1; 10 bases are shared with TRBD1. V trimming: 1 base; J trimming: 8 bases; junction bases outside the gene matches: 5. The CDR3 length is 15 residues. CDR1 is SEHNR and CDR2 is FQNEAQ in the germline V gene (reference sequence). This CDR3 is CASSLEGTGAHEQFF. CDR3 bases: TGTGCCAGCAGCTTAGAAGGGACAGGGGCCCATGAGCAGTTCTTC.

DNA for the CDR3: TGTGCCATCTCCGGACAGGGGGACACCGGGGAGCTGTTTTTT. This sequence encodes CAISGQGDTGELFF. This chain links TRBV10-3 with TRBJ2-2, with 10 bases identical to TRBD1. The germline CDR1 and CDR2 sequences are ENHRY and SYGVKD. V lost 8 bases to trimming and J lost 3 bases; unmatched junction nucleotides: 3. The CDR3 extends over 14 amino acids.

This clone was observed once. The CDR3 DNA follows: TGTGCCAGCAGCCTACTCAGGGGATGGCGAGAGACCCAGTACTTC. It specifies CASSLLRGWRETQYF. The chain is built from TRBV7-9 and TRBJ2-5, with TRBD1 as a possible D gene (6 bases). V lost 5 bases, J lost 4 bases, and 17 bases lay in between. This CDR3 is built from 15 residues. Germline CDR1 and CDR2: SEHNR and FQNEAQ (reference sequence).

The CDR3 DNA sequence: TGTGCCAGCGCCCGGGGTTCCCATGAGCAGTTCTTC. Its protein product is CASARGSHEQFF. This chain joins TRBV6-5 and TRBJ2-1; TRBD2 might be the D (5 bases). CDR3 length: 12 amino acids. The V end lost 8 bases, the J end lost 8 bases, and 13 bases lay between the germline ends. Looked up from germline, CDR1 is MNHEY and CDR2 is SVGAGI.

The CDR3 sequence: CASSPSSGGAVETQYF. For the CDR3, the DNA is TGTGCCAGCAGTCCCTCTAGCGGGGGGGCCGTAGAGACCCAGTACTTC. The chain combines TRBV6-2 or TRBV6-3 with TRBJ2-5, with 12 nucleotides matching TRBD2. Trimming took 5 bases from V and 4 from J; bases not matched to a gene: 8. Germline loops: CDR1 MNHEY, CDR2 SVGEGT. The CDR3 loop spans 16 amino acids.

This clone was seen once. CDR3 DNA sequence: TGTGCCAGCAGCTTTGGGAGCGGGGGAGGCTACGAGCAGTACTTC. Translated, it gives CASSFGSGGGYEQYF. This chain joins TRBV5-6 and TRBJ2-7; 8 bases fit TRBD2. Trimming cost V 2 bases and J 3 bases; bases outside gene matches: 7. This CDR3 contains 15 residues. Germline CDR1 is SGHDT and CDR2 is YYEEEE.

This chain uses TRBV3-1 (or the pseudogene TRBV3-2) with TRBJ2-1; D might be TRBD2 (6 bases). Germline V gives CDR1 LGHDT, CDR2 YNNKEL (reference sequence). V lost 2 bases to trimming and J lost 7 bases, with 9 bases between them. The CDR3 covers 13 residues. DNA for the CDR3: TGTGCCAGCAGCCAACTCGGGGGAAATGAGCAGTTCTTC. Protein: CASSQLGGNEQFF.

This sequence joins TRBV27 and TRBJ1-2, with D maybe TRBD1 (5 bases). The CDR3 covers 15 residues. In germline, CDR1 is MNHEY, CDR2 SMNVEV (reference sequence). The V gene lost 3 bases and the J gene lost 5 bases, with 16 bases spanning the gap. CDR3 bases: TGTGCCAGCAGTTTTAGCCGGGAGGGGTGGTATGGCTACACCTTC. This translates into CASSFSREGWYGYTF.

This sequence joins TRBV10-3 and TRBJ2-2; TRBD2 aligns across 9 bases. V was pared by 6 bases and J by 1 base, with 15 bases of the junction left unmatched. The CDR3 is made up of 19 amino acids. Germline V gives CDR1 ENHRY, CDR2 SYGVKD. CDR3: CAIRALTGSREGNTGELFF. CDR3 nucleotides: TGTGCCATCAGAGCCCTAACGGGGTCGCGGGAGGGGAACACCGGGGAGCTGTTTTTT.

This chain uses TRBV30 with TRBJ2-3, with TRBD1 matching 7 bases. Germline V gene data show CDR1 as GTSNPN and CDR2 as SVGIG (reference sequence). CDR3 length: 12 residues. V trimming: 7 bases; J trimming: 3 bases; junction bases outside the gene matches: 4. Here the CDR3 DNA reads TGTGCCTCCACGACAGGGACAGATACGCAGTATTTT. This sequence encodes CASTTGTDTQYF.

This chain links TRBV4-2 with TRBJ1-5; tentatively, D is TRBD1 (6 bases). The CDR3 is made up of 16 amino acids. The germline V gene has CDR1 LGHNA and CDR2 YNFKEQ. With 4 bases removed from V and 6 bases from J, the gap between germline ends came to 19 bases. The CDR3 sequence is CASSPGPGPGAQPQHF. The CDR3 DNA sequence: TGTGCCAGCAGCCCCGGTCCGGGACCGGGGGCTCAGCCCCAGCATTTT.

The J gene is TRBJ2-1, the V gene TRBV6-6, with 7 bases fitting TRBD1. The CDR3 runs 13 residues. The germline V gene encodes CDR1 MNHNY and CDR2 SVGAGI (reference sequence). V trimming: 6 bases; J trimming: 5 bases; junction bases outside the gene matches: 4. The CDR3 here is CASRLDRNNEQFF. The CDR3 coding sequence is TGTGCCAGCAGGTTGGACAGGAACAATGAGCAGTTCTTC.

The rearrangement uses TRBV5-4 and TRBJ2-5; the D is unclear. The germline CDR1 and CDR2 sequences are SGHNT and YYREEE (reference sequence). The CDR3 sequence is 15 residues long. Trimming took 4 bases from V and 0 from J, leaving 13 bases between them. Here the CDR3 DNA reads TGTGCCAGCAGCAAGTCGATAGAGTACCAAGAGACCCAGTACTTC. Amino acid sequence: CASSKSIEYQETQYF. The complete variable domain, with remaining parts taken from reference TRBV5-4 and TRBJ2-5, reads ETGVTQSPTHLIKTRGQQVTLRCSSQSGHNTVSWYQQALGQGPQFIFQYYREEENGRGNFPPRFSGLQFPNYSSELNVNALELDDSALYLCASSKSIEYQETQYFGPGTRLLVL.

The chain recombines TRBV5-5 with TRBJ2-7, with D hard to call. The CDR3 runs 15 residues. Germline CDR1 reads SGHKS; CDR2 reads YYEKEE (reference sequence). Trimming shortened V by 4 bases and J by 0 bases, and 14 bases separated the two germline ends. The CDR3 region is CASSPPPPASYEQYF. CDR3 in DNA: TGTGCCAGCAGCCCGCCCCCCCCCGCCTCCTACGAGCAGTACTTC.

This clone was detected once. The rearrangement links TRBV2 to TRBJ2-7, with 8 bases lining up with TRBD1. In germline, CDR1 is SNHLY, CDR2 FYNNEI. The CDR3 is made up of 17 amino acids. The ends lost 5 bases at V and 2 bases at J; junction bases unmatched: 14. The CDR3, as DNA: TGTGCCAGCAGTTCCCGCCCCGGACAGGGAATCGCCTACGAGCAGTACTTC. Amino acid sequence: CASSSRPGQGIAYEQYF.

The chain links TRBV7-9 to TRBJ2-5, with 8 bases lining up with TRBD1. V lost 5 bases and J lost 3; bases outside the gene matches: 11. From germline, CDR1 is SEHNR and CDR2 FQNEAQ (reference sequence). The CDR3 totals 16 residues. The CDR3: CASSLTLGQGEETQYF. The CDR3 DNA sequence: TGTGCCAGCAGCCTCACCCTCGGACAGGGCGAAGAGACCCAGTACTTC. The full variable domain, its missing parts supplied by reference TRBV7-9 and TRBJ2-5, is DTGVSQNPRHKITKRGQNVTFRCDPISEHNRLYWYRQTLGQGPEFLTYFQNEAQLEKSRLLSDRFSAERPKGSFSTLEIQRTEQGDSAMYLCASSLTLGQGEETQYFGPGTRLLVL.

A note on this clone: The same CDR3 arises from other DNA sequences in this sample as well. This sequence joins TRBV5-1 and TRBJ2-1; D gene unclear. CDR3 length equals 14 residues. Trimming took off 0 bases at V and 1 base at J, with 5 bases between the two ends. Germline V gene sequence: CDR1 SGHRS, CDR2 YFSETQ. CDR3 sequence reads: CASSLVGSYNEQFF. The CDR3 bases are TGCGCCAGCAGCTTGGTCGGGTCCTACAATGAGCAGTTCTTC. Combining the CDR3 with reference TRBV5-1 and TRBJ2-1 gives the whole variable domain KAGVTQTPRYLIKTRGQQVTLSCSPISGHRSVSWYQQTPGQGLQFLFEYFSETQRNKGNFPGRFSGRQFSNSRSEMNVSTLELGDSALYLCASSLVGSYNEQFFGPGTRLTVL.

This chain uses TRBV5-1 with TRBJ1-3; TRBD1 might be the D (6 bases). Germline V CDR1 and CDR2: SGHRS, YFSETQ. V was cut by 1 base and J by 0 bases, with 14 bases left in between. The CDR3 is 17 residues long. In DNA, the CDR3 is TGCGCCAGCAGCTTGACCCCACAGGGAACCTCTGGAAACACCATATATTTT. Translating it yields CASSLTPQGTSGNTIYF. The full variable domain, with the rest looked up from reference TRBV5-1 and TRBJ1-3, is KAGVTQTPRYLIKTRGQQVTLSCSPISGHRSVSWYQQTPGQGLQFLFEYFSETQRNKGNFPGRFSGRQFSNSRSEMNVSTLELGDSALYLCASSLTPQGTSGNTIYFGEGSWLTVV.

With regard to this clone: This CDR3 is also generated by other DNA sequences in the sample. The V and J genes are TRBV6-6 and TRBJ2-7; possible D gene TRBD1, 6 bases. V shed 0 bases and J shed 0 bases, with 9 bases lying between them. Germline assignment: CDR1 MNHNY and CDR2 SVGAGI (reference sequence). The length of the CDR3 is 15 residues. The CDR3 loop reads CASSYSPGVSYEQYF. The CDR3 nucleotides are TGTGCCAGCAGTTACTCCCCAGGGGTCTCCTACGAGCAGTACTTC.

The chain employs TRBV15 and TRBJ2-7; D is unresolved. V was cut by 1 base and J by 4 bases, with 11 bases left in between. Germline values: CDR1 LNHNV, CDR2 YYDKDF (reference sequence). This CDR3 region has 14 residues. The CDR3 nucleotides are TGTGCCACCAGCAGAGGTAGGGATGCGTACGAGCAGTACTTC. It is translated as CATSRGRDAYEQYF.

The chain is built from TRBV5-4 and TRBJ2-5; tentative D call: TRBD1 (6 bases). V shed 10 bases and J shed 5 bases, with 24 bases lying between them. This CDR3 contains 15 residues. Looked up from germline, CDR1 is SGHNT and CDR2 is YYREEE (reference sequence). For the CDR3, the DNA is TGTGCCTTGGTCACGCAGGGGCGCAAGGGGGAGACCCAGTACTTC. It codes for CALVTQGRKGETQYF.